The sequence of this T cell receptor (beta chain) was determined in a study of blood T cell repertoires in COVID-19 (dated by TCRdb to about 2020). As for the study more broadly: Samples covering the acute and convalescent phases of COVID-19 were provided by collaborators in the United States, Italy and Spain. The prospective study material was composed of cDNA or gDNA derived from T cells, B-cell-depleted T cells, or PBMCs. HLA class I and class II types, where available, came from metadata supplied by the sample provider rather than from assay-based typing. The repertoires were released in a freely available public database meant as a resource for research on the immune response to SARS-CoV-2. A de-identified subject ID, COVID-19 status, age in years and sex were almost always included in the sample metadata. Deeply sampled blood TCRbeta repertoires from subjects exposed to, actively infected with, or recovered from COVID-19 were included in the dataset. The samples were drawn from two sources: the first 160 participants of the ongoing ImmuneRACE study, and 1,254 subjects contributed by 6 global collaborators.

One collaborating source in Seattle enrolled patients while the patients were actively infected and followed the patients over time throughout the course of disease. Collaborating institutions collected whole blood in K2EDTA tubes following their own protocols. For TCRbeta analysis, collaborators shipped samples in one of three forms: frozen whole blood, isolated PBMCs, or DNA extracted from either of those sample types. The research as a whole found: The quantity of clinical and demographic metadata differed by source and by participant and was supplied without curation.

Note on this clone: Its antigen is still unknown. No much larger clone exists at a distance of one base, and base qualities are not known.

CDR1 and CDR2 were assigned from the germline V gene (reference sequence) as MNHEY and SMNVEV. Germline trimming: 3 bases from V, 7 bases from J; junction bases outside gene matches: 3. From the cysteine up to the phenylalanine, the CDR3 has a length of 13 residues. Just CDR3 DNA is preserved here, 39 bases in frame from base 1. TCRbeta CDR3 regions were amplified from genomic DNA using the immunoSEQ Assay, a bias-controlled multiplex PCR. The original methods were these. The number of nucleated cells in each sample was estimated by amplification of reference gene primers within the assay. To quantify the absolute abundance of each unique TCRbeta CDR3 rearrangement, sequence reads were collapsed and filtered. For each sample, productive Simpson clonality was calculated as the square root of Simpson's diversity index over productive rearrangements. This is the immuneACCESS table as TCRdb keeps it, with only in-frame sequences that have V and J called. A part of the clones is gone; compared with another copy, unresolved V genes explain less than half, and the rest is unexplained. The V and J calls and the clone size are those of that table, but D and trimming were determined from the DNA. The sample profile shows about 250,000 clones; 90% of them were found once. The ten top clones hold around 1.9% of the sample.

The sequence derives from a woman aged 55-70 years with COVID-19, enrolled during active disease. The material sequenced was peripheral blood. The rearranged segments are TRBV27 and TRBJ2-4; the central 7 bases match TRBD1. The DNA reads as follows: TGTGCCAGCAGTTTCCTGGGACAGAACATTCAGTACTTC. It specifies CASSFLGQNIQYF.